The 25 T cell receptor beta chains presented below share a single source sample, sequenced in a study of T cell responses to AZD1222 COVID-19 vaccine. Libraries were prepared by immunoSEQ multiplex PCR; TCRdb keeps only in-frame clonotypes and omits some of them. The sample includes around 110,000 clones, about 91% of them seen just once. Source: peripheral blood, taken on day 0 of AZD1222 vaccination. The receptors here all came from an adult in good health.

This clone was observed once. This sequence joins TRBV2 and TRBJ2-7, with D unresolved. CDR1 SNHLY and CDR2 FYNNEI come from the germline V gene. V lost 2 bases and J lost 1, with 6 bases in between. The CDR3 length is 13 residues. The CDR3 nucleotides read TGTGCCAGCAGTGAACTACAGTCCTACGAGCAGTACGTC. Amino acid sequence: CASSELQSYEQYV.

This chain uses TRBV4-1 with TRBJ2-2, with 14 bases aligning to TRBD2. V shed 5 bases, J shed 5 bases, and the junction held 10 bases outside the gene matches. The CDR3 length is 18 residues. Germline V lookup: CDR1 MGHRA, CDR2 YSYEKL. Here the CDR3 reads CASSKPGTSGSGTGELFF. DNA of the CDR3: TGCGCCAGCAGCAAGCCCGGGACTAGCGGGAGTGGGACCGGGGAGCTGTTTTTT.

The V call is TRBV5-5, the J call TRBJ1-6; the match to TRBD1 covers 11 bases. The CDR3 consists of 19 residues. Germline V gene sequence: CDR1 SGHKS, CDR2 YYEKEE (reference sequence). The ends lost 0 bases at V and 1 base at J; junction bases unmatched: 6. This CDR3 reads CASSLGTGGAGSYNSPLHF. For the CDR3, the DNA is TGTGCCAGCAGCTTGGGGACAGGGGGCGCGGGTTCCTATAATTCACCCCTCCACTTT.

The chain has TRBV7-9 and TRBJ2-2; possible D gene TRBD1, 5 bases. The V gene's germline CDR1 is SEHNR and CDR2 FQNEAQ (reference sequence). Trimming took off 2 bases at V and 7 bases at J, with 11 bases between the two ends. The CDR3 extends over 14 amino acids. The CDR3 region has the DNA TGTGCCAGCAGCTTAACAGGCACCGTCGGGGAGCTGTTTTTT. Protein product: CASSLTGTVGELFF.

V and J are TRBV27 and TRBJ2-1; the match to TRBD1 covers 10 bases. V dropped 1 base and J dropped 9; count of bases not matched to a gene: 9. The CDR3 sequence is 16 residues long. Germline V gene sequence: CDR1 MNHEY, CDR2 SMNVEV (reference sequence). CDR3 region: CASSLYPGQGKSEQFF. The CDR3 coding sequence is TGTGCCAGCAGTTTATACCCGGGACAGGGGAAGAGTGAGCAGTTCTTC.

The rearrangement links TRBV7-6 to TRBJ1-4; D ambiguous. The V end was cut by 4 bases, the J end by 11 bases, with 20 bases between. CDR3 length equals 15 residues. Germline values: CDR1 SGHVS, CDR2 FNYEAQ. The CDR3 DNA reads TGTGCCAGCAGCTCCCCCCCTAGGGCTTCCACGAAACTGTTTTTT. Translated: CASSSPPRASTKLFF.

The chain joins TRBV12-5 to TRBJ1-6; D not certain. Germline-derived CDR1 and CDR2 are LGHNT and FRNRAP. V was cut by 0 bases and J by 4 bases, with 10 bases left in between. The CDR3 loop spans 16 amino acids. The CDR3 DNA is TGTGCTAGTGGTTTGGTAGGCGGACTATATAATTCACCCCTCCACTTT. Translated, it gives CASGLVGGLYNSPLHF.

The chain joins TRBV7-9 to TRBJ2-7; D may be TRBD1 (6 bases). The CDR3 sequence is 13 residues long. V gave up 2 bases and J gave up 7 bases, with 12 bases separating them. The V gene's germline CDR1 is SEHNR and CDR2 FQNEAQ (reference sequence). The CDR3 DNA reads TGTGCCAGCAGCTTATATCCAGGGGAAGAGCAGTACTTC. This gives the protein CASSLYPGEEQYF.

This chain uses TRBV5-1 with TRBJ2-3; perhaps TRBD1 as D (5 bases). The ends were cut back, 0 bases at V and 4 bases at J, with 15 bases in the middle. Germline assignment: CDR1 SGHRS and CDR2 YFSETQ. The CDR3 runs to 16 residues. DNA for the CDR3: TGCGCCAGCAGCTTGGCGACAGCGCGAAGGGCAGATACGCAGTATTTT. It specifies CASSLATARRADTQYF. The whole variable domain, filled in from reference TRBV5-1 and TRBJ2-3, reads KAGVTQTPRYLIKTRGQQVTLSCSPISGHRSVSWYQQTPGQGLQFLFEYFSETQRNKGNFPGRFSGRQFSNSRSEMNVSTLELGDSALYLCASSLATARRADTQYFGPGTRLTVL.

The rearrangement joins TRBV14 to TRBJ2-7; D may be TRBD2 (5 bases). Germline CDR1 is SGHDN and CDR2 is FVKESK. The CDR3 totals 13 residues. The CDR3 DNA sequence: TGTGCCAGCAGCAAAGAGGGCGACTACGAGCAGTACGTC. Protein sequence: CASSKEGDYEQYV.

The chain recombines TRBV14 with TRBJ1-1, with D unclear. Germline-derived CDR1 and CDR2 are SGHDN and FVKESK. The CDR3 contains 13 residues. The V and J ends lost 2 bases and 11 bases respectively, with 15 bases between them. CDR3 loop: CASSQHLTMPAFF. In nucleotides, the CDR3 is TGTGCCAGCAGCCAACATCTGACAATGCCCGCTTTCTTT. Looking up the rest from reference TRBV14 and TRBJ1-1 gives the full variable domain: EAGVTQFPSHSVIEKGQTVTLRCDPISGHDNLYWYRRVMGKEIKFLLHFVKESKQDESGMPNNRFLAERTGGTYSTLKVQPAELEDSGVYFCASSQHLTMPAFFGQGTRLTVV.

This chain connects TRBV11-1 to TRBJ2-7, with TRBD2 matching over 10 bases. V lost 3 bases, J lost 2 bases, and 7 bases stayed unmatched. Per the germline V gene, CDR1 is SGHAT and CDR2 is FQDESV (reference sequence). The CDR3 runs 16 residues. The CDR3 is CASSFQRAGGTYEQYF. CDR3 DNA sequence: TGTGCCAGCAGCTTTCAACGAGCGGGGGGGACCTACGAGCAGTACTTC.

This chain joins TRBV2 and TRBJ2-5; D might be TRBD1 or TRBD2, each matching 5 bases. The V gene's germline CDR1 is SNHLY and CDR2 FYNNEI. Trimming stripped 6 bases from V and 5 bases from J, with 16 bases between. The CDR3 contains 14 residues. Written as DNA, the CDR3 is TGTGCCAGCAGCCGGGACCCGACCCGGGAGACCCAGTACTTC. Translated: CASSRDPTRETQYF.

This clone was detected only once. The V gene is TRBV5-4, the J gene TRBJ1-4, with D possibly matching TRBD1 (6 bases). With 4 bases removed from V and 7 bases from J, the gap between germline ends came to 17 bases. This CDR3 contains 15 residues. CDR1 and CDR2 from the germline V gene are SGHNT and YYREEE (reference sequence). The CDR3 coding sequence is TGTGCCAGCAGCCCGGGGGGGGCGCAGAGTGAAAAACTGTTTTTT. Protein: CASSPGGAQSEKLFF.

V gene TRBV5-6 combines with J gene TRBJ1-1, with a weak D call TRBD1 (5 bases). Germline V gene sequence: CDR1 SGHDT, CDR2 YYEEEE. This CDR3 is built from 16 residues. Trimming stripped 3 bases from V and 4 bases from J, with 19 bases between. The CDR3 spells CASSYASGAAGTEAFF. CDR3 nucleotides: TGTGCCAGCAGCTATGCCTCCGGGGCTGCGGGCACTGAAGCTTTCTTT.

This chain uses TRBV3-1 (or the pseudogene TRBV3-2) with TRBJ2-3; D may be TRBD1 or TRBD2 (5 bases each). The V end lost 4 bases, the J end lost 4 bases, and 24 bases lay between the germline ends. Germline-derived CDR1 and CDR2 are LGHDT and YNNKEL (reference sequence). This CDR3 has 18 amino acids. DNA for the CDR3: TGTGCCAGCAGCCTTAGGCCTTATGGGGGAAGTTTTTCAGATACGCAGTATTTT. Protein product: CASSLRPYGGSFSDTQYF.

Note on this clone: A junction end diverges from the germline sequence, so it may reflect a read error. The J gene is TRBJ2-1, the V gene TRBV5-4; weak D call: TRBD2 (6 bases). CDR1 is SGHNT and CDR2 is YYREEE in the germline V gene (reference sequence). The CDR3 is 15 residues long. For the CDR3, the DNA is TGTGCCAGCAGTTTGGACGGGAGCTCCTACAATGAGCAGTTCTTC. Translation: CASSLDGSSYNEQFF.

V gene TRBV7-6 combines with J gene TRBJ1-2; the D gene is possibly TRBD1 (6 bases). V was shortened by 5 bases and J by 3 bases, with 10 bases between the two germline ends. This CDR3 is 13 amino acids long. The germline V gene has CDR1 SGHVS and CDR2 FNYEAQ. CDR3 bases: TGTGCCAGCAGCCTGGACAGCTACTATGGCTACACCTTC. Protein sequence: CASSLDSYYGYTF.

This rearrangement joins TRBV30 to TRBJ1-2; D is undetermined. V was shortened by 0 bases and J by 10 bases, with 9 bases between the two germline ends. The CDR3 length is 11 residues. Germline V gene sequence: CDR1 GTSNPN, CDR2 SVGIG (reference sequence). In DNA form, the CDR3 reads TGTGCCTGGAGTGTAAGCACGGTCTACACCTTC. Its translation: CAWSVSTVYTF.

The V gene is TRBV24-1, the J gene TRBJ2-4; D gene uncertain. Germline V gene data show CDR1 as KGHDR and CDR2 as SFDVKD. The V gene lost 4 bases and the J gene lost 13 bases, with 13 bases spanning the gap. This CDR3 is built from 12 residues. CDR3 coding DNA: TGTGCCACCAGTGACCCTCCTGGTTCGCAGTACTTC. This codes for CATSDPPGSQYF.

This chain connects TRBV24-1 to TRBJ1-2, with D hard to call. The CDR3 length is 14 residues. V lost 3 bases, J lost 4 bases, and 11 bases lay in between. In germline, CDR1 is KGHDR, CDR2 SFDVKD. The chain's CDR3 is CATSDRGFSYGYTF. CDR3 bases: TGTGCCACCAGTGATCGTGGGTTTTCCTATGGCTACACCTTC.

A single count supports this clone. The CDR3 DNA reads TGTGCCAGCAGCCCCGGGGATCGGGATACGCAGTATTTT. Protein product: CASSPGDRDTQYF. This chain joins TRBV27 and TRBJ2-3; possible D gene TRBD2, 5 bases. The V gene's germline CDR1 is MNHEY and CDR2 SMNVEV (reference sequence). V was cut by 6 bases and J by 6 bases, with 13 bases left in between. The CDR3 extends over 13 amino acids.

The CDR3 region is CASSPDVGAIAPLHF. The CDR3 bases are TGTGCCAGCTCACCAGACGTTGGCGCGATTGCACCCCTCCACTTT. The chain carries TRBV18 and TRBJ1-6; no clear D gene. V was clipped by 2 bases and J by 11 bases, with 16 bases between them. Germline V gene data show CDR1 as KGHSH and CDR2 as LQKENI. The CDR3 loop spans 15 amino acids.

This clone was recorded only once. This chain links TRBV7-6 with TRBJ2-1; TRBD2 matches at 9 bases. This CDR3 is 15 amino acids long. V shed 4 bases, J shed 0 bases, and the junction held 1 base outside the gene matches. Germline CDR1 and CDR2: SGHVS and FNYEAQ. CDR3 in amino acids: CASSSSGISYNEQFF. CDR3 coding DNA: TGTGCCAGCAGCTCTAGCGGGATCTCCTACAATGAGCAGTTCTTC.

The CDR3 reads CASSETNYGYTF. Written as DNA, the CDR3 is TGTGCCAGCAGCGAGACTAACTATGGCTACACCTTC. The J gene is TRBJ1-2, the V gene TRBV11-1; D gene uncertain. This CDR3 is built from 12 residues. Per germline, CDR1 SGHAT and CDR2 FQDESV (reference sequence). Trimming removed 5 bases from V and 0 bases from J, with 4 bases in between.